This T cell receptor beta chain was identified in a study of T-cell reconstitution after alpha-beta-depleted transplantation in children. This clonotype was found a few times. Its antigen remains unidentified. Whole-study results and caveats: Several hundred rapidly expanded clones from non-depleted graft cells reportedly supplied alpha-beta T cells about two months post-transplant.

TCRbeta library construction was performed incorporating unique molecular identifiers. A single record per CDR3 protein comes from TCRdb applying MiXCR to the PCR reads. This table has some 100,000 distinct CDR3 sequences, roughly a sixth appearing once. Trimming took 4 bases from V and 4 from J, leaving 14 bases between them. CDR1 SGHRS and CDR2 YFSETQ come from the germline V gene. This CDR3 is built from 14 residues. The chain uses TRBV5-1 and TRBJ2-5; TRBD1 might be the D (5 bases). This sequence originates from a male patient aged 2-15 years who had a stem cell transplant for acute lymphoblastic leukemia, so the T cells may come from the graft donor. The material was PBMCs, mostly from graft donor cells, obtained 180 days after TCRalphabeta/CD19-depleted stem cell transplant. CDR3 protein: CASSGRAQGETQYF. CDR3 coding DNA: TGCGCCAGCAGCGGCAGGGCCCAAGGAGAGACCCAGTACTTC.